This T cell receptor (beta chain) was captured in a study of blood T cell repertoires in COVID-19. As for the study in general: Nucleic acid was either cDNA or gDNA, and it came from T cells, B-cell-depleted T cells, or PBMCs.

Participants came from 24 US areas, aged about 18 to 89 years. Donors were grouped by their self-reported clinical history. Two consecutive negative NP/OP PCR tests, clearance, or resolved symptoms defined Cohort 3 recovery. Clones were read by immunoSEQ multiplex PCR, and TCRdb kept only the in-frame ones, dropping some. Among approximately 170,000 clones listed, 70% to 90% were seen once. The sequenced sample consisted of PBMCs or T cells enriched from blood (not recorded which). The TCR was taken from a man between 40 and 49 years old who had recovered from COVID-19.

CDR3 sequence: CASSVKLGGAGDTQYF. The CDR3 DNA reads TGTGCCAGCAGCGTAAAGCTCGGGGGGGCCGGCGATACGCAGTATTTT. J is TRBJ2-3 and V is TRBV9; 8 bases are a match to TRBD2. CDR1 is SGDLS and CDR2 is YYNGEE in the germline V gene. Trimming took 1 base from V and 6 from J; bases not matched to a gene: 10. The CDR3 spans 16 residues.